Listed here are 32 T cell receptor beta chains from one sample, sequenced in a study of blood T cell repertoires in COVID-19. The repertoire was sequenced with immunoSEQ multiplex PCR; TCRdb's copy has only in-frame clones and lacks some. The sample has roughly 21,000 clones; around 88% are singletons. Material: peripheral blood. Receptors originate from a man in his sixties or seventies with active COVID-19.

The chain uses TRBV7-9 and TRBJ1-4; unclear D gene. In germline, CDR1 is SEHNR, CDR2 FQNEAQ (reference sequence). The germline V and J ends were trimmed by 5 bases and 8 bases, with 12 bases remaining between them. The CDR3 has 13 residues. CDR3 loop: CASSRNVQEKLFF. DNA for the CDR3: TGTGCCAGCAGCCGAAACGTACAGGAAAAACTGTTTTTT.

The gene calls are TRBV5-1 and TRBJ2-5; 8 positions agree with TRBD1. V lost 4 bases, J lost 3 bases, and 8 bases stayed unmatched. The CDR3 runs to 15 residues. In germline, CDR1 is SGHRS, CDR2 YFSETQ. The CDR3 is CASSQEPGGEETQYF. CDR3 nucleotides: TGCGCCAGCAGCCAGGAACCAGGGGGCGAAGAGACCCAGTACTTC.

This clone was seen once. This chain joins TRBV30 and TRBJ1-1; the D gene is possibly TRBD1 (6 bases). Trimming pared 4 bases from V and 4 bases from J, leaving 19 bases between. This CDR3 is 15 amino acids long. In germline, CDR1 is GTSNPN, CDR2 SVGIG (reference sequence). The CDR3 sequence is CAWTLSGGRSTEAFF. DNA of the CDR3: TGTGCCTGGACCTTGTCCGGGGGGCGAAGCACTGAAGCTTTCTTT.

The CDR3 here is CATGLAGAYNEQFF. The CDR3 coding sequence is TGCGCCACGGGTCTAGCGGGGGCCTACAATGAGCAGTTCTTC. The J gene is TRBJ2-1, the V gene TRBV10-1, with TRBD2 matching over 10 bases. The CDR3 runs 14 residues. Germline CDR1 and CDR2: WNHNN and SYGVQD (reference sequence). V trimming: 10 bases; J trimming: 2 bases; junction bases outside the gene matches: 5.

The chain carries TRBV25-1 and TRBJ2-7; D may be TRBD2 (6 bases). CDR1 and CDR2 from the germline V gene are MGHDK and SYGVNS. Trimming left V 4 bases short and J 6 bases short, with 13 bases between. This CDR3 has 13 amino acids. For the CDR3, the DNA is TGTGCCAGCAGTGCCACAAGGAGGGGCGAGCAGTACTTC. Translated, it gives CASSATRRGEQYF.

V is TRBV3-1 (or the pseudogene TRBV3-2) and J is TRBJ2-7; 10 nucleotides match TRBD2. This CDR3 has 13 residues. V shed 3 bases and J 6 bases; nucleotides not matched to a gene: 2. The germline gives CDR1 LGHDT, CDR2 YNNKEL (reference sequence). CDR3 loop: CASSHLAGVEQYF. DNA of the CDR3: TGTGCCAGCAGCCACCTAGCGGGAGTCGAGCAGTACTTC.

The chain combines TRBV5-1 with TRBJ2-3; TRBD2 aligns across 16 bases. V dropped 4 bases and J dropped 4; count of bases not matched to a gene: 12. Germline CDR1 SGHRS, CDR2 YFSETQ. There are 19 residues in the CDR3. CDR3 coding DNA: TGCGCCAGCAGCAAACCGGGACTAGCGGGAGGGCCCTTTGCAGATACGCAGTATTTT. Translating gives CASSKPGLAGGPFADTQYF.

The chain carries TRBV2 and TRBJ2-1; 8 bases align to TRBD2. The CDR3 spans 17 residues. Trimming removed 7 bases from V and 3 bases from J; junction bases left unmatched: 14. Germline lookup yields CDR1 SNHLY and CDR2 FYNNEI. The CDR3 nucleotides read TGTGCCAGCACCGAAGGGACGGGGGGGATTAACTACAATGAGCAGTTCTTC. It yields the protein CASTEGTGGINYNEQFF.

In DNA, the CDR3 is TGCGCCAGTGCTGTTGGACTAGAGTCGGAGACCCAGTACTTC. Translated, it gives CASAVGLESETQYF. The chain couples TRBV10-1 to TRBJ2-5, with 7 nucleotides matching TRBD2. After removal of 9 bases from V and 5 bases from J, the junction contained 12 bases not matched to a gene. Germline CDR1 and CDR2: WNHNN and SYGVQD (reference sequence). The CDR3 runs to 14 residues.

This chain joins TRBV5-6 and TRBJ2-1; 11 bases map to TRBD2. Germline V gene data show CDR1 as SGHDT and CDR2 as YYEEEE. The CDR3 consists of 16 residues. The trim removed 4 bases at V and 5 bases at J, leaving 8 bases unmatched. The CDR3 loop is CASSRRGLAVNNEQFF. The CDR3 nucleotides read TGTGCCAGCAGCCGGAGGGGACTAGCGGTGAACAATGAGCAGTTCTTC.

The chain's CDR3 is CASRDRDWGSETQYF. The CDR3 nucleotides read TGTGCCAGCAGGGACAGGGATTGGGGCAGTGAGACCCAGTACTTC. The rearrangement uses TRBV2 and TRBJ2-5; TRBD1 aligns across 8 bases. Germline V gene lookup returns CDR1 SNHLY and CDR2 FYNNEI. V trimming: 6 bases; J trimming: 5 bases; junction bases outside the gene matches: 11. The CDR3 is 15 residues long.

The chain joins TRBV5-5 to TRBJ1-2; tentatively, D is TRBD1 (5 bases). Trimming shortened V by 7 bases and J by 4 bases, and 11 bases separated the two germline ends. The CDR3 totals 12 residues. Germline V gives CDR1 SGHKS, CDR2 YYEKEE (reference sequence). The CDR3, as DNA: TGTGCCAGCCAGGGCCCTCGCTATGGCTACACCTTC. This codes for CASQGPRYGYTF.

This rearrangement joins TRBV2 to TRBJ2-1, with TRBD2 as a possible D gene (6 bases). Trimming pared 1 base from V and 0 bases from J, leaving 13 bases between. The CDR3 contains 17 residues. CDR1 and CDR2 from the germline V gene are SNHLY and FYNNEI. The CDR3 here is CASSEGASRDSYNEQFF. The CDR3 DNA follows: TGTGCCAGCAGTGAAGGTGCGTCGCGGGACTCCTACAATGAGCAGTTCTTC. Full variable domain (outside the CDR3, taken from reference TRBV2 and TRBJ2-1): EPEVTQTPSHQVTQMGQEVILRCVPISNHLYFYWYRQILGQKVEFLVSFYNNEISEKSEIFDDQFSVERPDGSNFTLKIRSTKLEDSAMYFCASSEGASRDSYNEQFFGPGTRLTVL.

This clone was counted a single time. One end of the junction does not line up with germline, which may come from a read error. The chain joins TRBV7-8 to TRBJ1-1; TRBD1 might be the D (6 bases). The CDR3 sequence is 16 residues long. From germline, CDR1 is SGHVS and CDR2 FQNEAQ. The CDR3 spells CASSLARYRANAEAFF. The CDR3 DNA reads TGTGCCAGCAGCTTAGCGCGGTACAGGGCGAACGCTGAAGCTTTCTTT.

This sequence joins TRBV4-1 and TRBJ1-3; no clear D gene. The V end lost 0 bases, the J end lost 0 bases, and 12 bases lay between the germline ends. CDR3 length: 17 residues. Germline CDR1 MGHRA, CDR2 YSYEKL. The CDR3 nucleotides read TGCGCCAGCAGCCAAGAGTGGAGAGCGAGCTCTGGAAACACCATATATTTT. It codes for CASSQEWRASSGNTIYF.

This chain connects TRBV18 to TRBJ1-2; 7 bases align to TRBD1. V shed 0 bases, J shed 3 bases, and the junction held 10 bases outside the gene matches. This CDR3 comprises 17 residues. CDR1 and CDR2 from the germline V gene are KGHSH and LQKENI. CDR3 nucleotides: TGTGCCAGCTCACCACCGGGGGATTACAGGGGTGACTATGGCTACACCTTC. Translated, it gives CASSPPGDYRGDYGYTF.

V usage is TRBV18 and J usage is TRBJ2-5, with 7 positions matching TRBD2. CDR1 is KGHSH and CDR2 is LQKENI in the germline V gene. V lost 5 bases and J lost 2; bases outside the gene matches: 11. CDR3 length: 16 amino acids. This CDR3 reads CASSTRFQGGQETQYF. The CDR3 DNA follows: TGTGCCAGCTCAACAAGGTTCCAGGGAGGGCAAGAGACCCAGTACTTC.

The V and J genes are TRBV6-5 and TRBJ1-1; D possibly corresponds to TRBD1 (5 bases). The germline gives CDR1 MNHEY, CDR2 SVGAGI. V dropped 6 bases and J dropped 8 bases, with 13 bases sitting between them. CDR3 length equals 12 residues. In DNA, the CDR3 is TGTGCCAGCAGCCGGGGGGAAAAGGAAGCTTTCTTT. It codes for CASSRGEKEAFF.

The chain carries TRBV6-2 or TRBV6-3 and TRBJ1-4; TRBD1 agrees at 7 bases. CDR1 MNHEY and CDR2 SVGEGT come from the germline V gene. This CDR3 has 15 residues. V dropped 0 bases and J dropped 8; count of bases not matched to a gene: 6. DNA of the CDR3: TGTGCCAGCAGTTACTCCCGACAGGGCGGCGAAAAACTGTTTTTT. This encodes CASSYSRQGGEKLFF.

V and J are TRBV5-4 and TRBJ2-7, with D possibly matching TRBD2 (5 bases). V was clipped by 1 base and J by 0 bases, with 8 bases between them. The CDR3 sequence is 14 residues long. Germline lookup yields CDR1 SGHNT and CDR2 YYREEE (reference sequence). CDR3 in DNA: TGTGCCAGCAGCTTGTGGACTTCCTCCTACGAGCAGTACTTC. Amino acids: CASSLWTSSYEQYF.

V and J are TRBV6-6 and TRBJ2-1; 11 bases map to TRBD2. Germline V gives CDR1 MNHNY, CDR2 SVGAGI (reference sequence). The CDR3 runs to 16 residues. Trimming removed 0 bases from V and 7 bases from J; junction bases left unmatched: 5. Here the CDR3 reads CASSYSSGGAGNEQFF. CDR3 DNA: TGTGCCAGCAGTTACTCTAGCGGGGGGGCTGGGAATGAGCAGTTCTTC.

The V call is TRBV9, the J call TRBJ1-1; D gene unclear. Germline CDR1 reads SGDLS; CDR2 reads YYNGEE. The CDR3 consists of 14 residues. The V gene lost 0 bases and the J gene lost 2 bases, with 8 bases spanning the gap. The CDR3 region has the DNA TGTGCCAGCAGCGTAGCTGTGACAAACACTGAAGCTTTCTTT. Its translation is CASSVAVTNTEAFF.

This clone showed up just once. V gene TRBV30 combines with J gene TRBJ2-3; D remains unclear. Germline-derived CDR1 and CDR2 are GTSNPN and SVGIG (reference sequence). Trimming cost V 3 bases and J 1 base, with 8 bases left between them. The CDR3 contains 13 residues. CDR3 amino acids: CAWRRGGTDTQYF. The CDR3 nucleotides read TGTGCCTGGAGACGCGGTGGCACAGATACGCAGTATTTT.

CDR3 nucleotides: TGTGCCAGCAGCTCGCAAGGGACAGGGTTTAACAATCAGCCCCAGCATTTT. Protein product: CASSSQGTGFNNQPQHF. The genes are TRBV21-1 and TRBJ1-5; TRBD1 is the table's D call and was not checked against the DNA. TRBV21-1 has pseudogene status. CDR3 length equals 17 residues.

V and J are TRBV6-2 or TRBV6-3 and TRBJ2-2, with D possibly TRBD1 on 6 matching bases. Germline V lookup: CDR1 MNHEY, CDR2 SVGEGT. V lost 2 bases to trimming and J lost 4 bases, with 14 bases between them. This CDR3 contains 16 residues. CDR3 sequence reads: CASSYGSETGTGELFF. CDR3 sequence (DNA): TGTGCCAGCAGTTACGGGTCCGAGACAGGCACCGGGGAGCTGTTTTTT.

Here the CDR3 DNA reads TGTGCCACCAGTGATTTATCGTTCAATGAGCAGTTCTTC. Its protein is CATSDLSFNEQFF. The V gene is TRBV24-1, the J gene TRBJ2-1, with unresolved D. The V end was cut by 1 base, the J end by 6 bases, with 6 bases between. This CDR3 contains 13 residues. Per germline, CDR1 KGHDR and CDR2 SFDVKD.

The chain has TRBV5-1 and TRBJ1-1, with D possibly being TRBD1 (5 bases). Germline V gene data show CDR1 as SGHRS and CDR2 as YFSETQ. Trimming took 1 base from V and 1 from J, leaving 8 bases between them. This CDR3 is built from 14 residues. CDR3 sequence reads: CASSLPGANTEAFF. CDR3 in DNA: TGCGCCAGCAGCTTGCCTGGGGCGAACACTGAAGCTTTCTTT.

The chain employs TRBV19 and TRBJ1-2, with 7 bases fitting TRBD1. The germline gives CDR1 LNHDA, CDR2 SQIVND (reference sequence). The CDR3 spans 14 residues. With V trimmed by 5 bases and J by 7 bases, 10 bases remained unmatched. In DNA form, the CDR3 reads TGTGCCAGTAGTCCACAGGGGCCTCTAGGTGGCTACACCTTC. As protein: CASSPQGPLGGYTF.

V gene TRBV11-2 combines with J gene TRBJ1-2; 7 bases match TRBD1. The CDR3 contains 15 residues. V shed 1 base, J shed 3 bases, and the junction held 5 bases outside the gene matches. Germline CDR1 reads SGHAT; CDR2 reads FQNNGV. Here the CDR3 DNA reads TGTGCCAGCAGCTTAGGCTCTACAGGGGACTATGGCTACACCTTC. This codes for CASSLGSTGDYGYTF.

This chain connects TRBV2 to TRBJ1-3, with 12 bases fitting TRBD1. The CDR3 has 15 residues. Unmatched junction bases numbered 6, after V lost 5 bases and J lost 7 bases. Germline V gives CDR1 SNHLY, CDR2 FYNNEI. CDR3 residues: CASSTKGQGANTIYF. The CDR3 DNA reads TGTGCCAGCAGTACCAAGGGACAGGGGGCGAACACCATATATTTT.

Only a few counts were recorded for this clone. The chain is built from TRBV2 and TRBJ1-2; D is unclear. Germline loops: CDR1 SNHLY, CDR2 FYNNEI. V lost 6 bases, J lost 4 bases, and 12 bases lay in between. The CDR3 has 13 residues. This CDR3 is CASRGRGVYGYTF. The DNA of the CDR3 is TGTGCCAGCAGGGGTCGCGGGGTCTATGGCTACACCTTC.

The chain combines TRBV4-2 with TRBJ2-2, with D perhaps TRBD1 (6 bases). Trimming shortened V by 0 bases and J by 7 bases, and 12 bases separated the two germline ends. CDR3 length: 15 amino acids. Germline assignment: CDR1 LGHNA and CDR2 YNFKEQ. This CDR3 reads CASSQDRGQFGELFF. The CDR3 DNA reads as TGTGCCAGCAGCCAAGATCGTGGACAGTTCGGGGAGCTGTTTTTT.